This section outlines one T cell receptor (beta chain) sequence together with its context. Its specificity is not known. This entry belongs to a study of T cell responses to AZD1222 COVID-19 vaccine. Findings and limits, study-wide: Unmutated variant regions are reportedly the target of nearly half of TCRs that are spike-specific.

The CDR3 runs 14 residues. CDR1 LNHDA and CDR2 SQIVND come from the germline V gene (reference sequence). V shed 6 bases and J 0 bases; nucleotides not matched to a gene: 2. Sequencing was performed with immunoSEQ multiplex PCR; in TCRdb, only in-frame clones are kept and a portion is missing. Among around 100,000 clones listed, about 85% were seen once. The receptor was derived from an adult in good health. The input for sequencing was peripheral blood, taken on day 0 of AZD1222 vaccination. The chain uses TRBV19 and TRBJ1-2, with 9 bases lining up with TRBD1. CDR3: CASRRTGANYGYTF. CDR3 coding DNA: TGTGCCAGTAGGAGGACAGGGGCTAACTATGGCTACACCTTC.